The text below deals with one T cell receptor (beta chain). Its antigen is currently unknown. TCRB transcripts that were expressed got sequenced, as all of the isolated RNA had been reverse transcribed. The protocol was immunoSEQ multiplex PCR, while the TCRdb copy is restricted to in-frame clones and leaves out a portion. Of roughly 180,000 clones in the sample, roughly 8% were seen once. This sample is drawn from a study of beta chain features in type 1 diabetes. Study-wide findings and caveats: In every one of the four CD4+ subsets, TCRB CDR3s were moderately but significantly shorter in Type 1 diabetes patients.

V lost 5 bases, J lost 10 bases, and 11 bases stayed unmatched. This CDR3 spans 15 amino acids. Germline V gives CDR1 LNHDA, CDR2 SQIVND (reference sequence). This clonotype originated in a man aged 18 to 29 with type 1 diabetes. Sequenced: central memory CD4+ T cells from blood. V is TRBV19 and J is TRBJ2-1, with 10 bases that match TRBD1. The CDR3 loop reads CASSVSGTGATEQFF. CDR3 DNA: TGTGCCAGTAGTGTCTCCGGGACAGGGGCGACGGAGCAGTTCTTC. The whole variable domain, remainder taken from reference TRBV19 and TRBJ2-1, is DGGITQSPKYLFRKEGQNVTLSCEQNLNHDAMYWYRQDPGQGLRLIYYSQIVNDFQKGDIAEGYSVSREKKESFPLTVTSAQKNPTAFYLCASSVSGTGATEQFFGPGTRLTVL.